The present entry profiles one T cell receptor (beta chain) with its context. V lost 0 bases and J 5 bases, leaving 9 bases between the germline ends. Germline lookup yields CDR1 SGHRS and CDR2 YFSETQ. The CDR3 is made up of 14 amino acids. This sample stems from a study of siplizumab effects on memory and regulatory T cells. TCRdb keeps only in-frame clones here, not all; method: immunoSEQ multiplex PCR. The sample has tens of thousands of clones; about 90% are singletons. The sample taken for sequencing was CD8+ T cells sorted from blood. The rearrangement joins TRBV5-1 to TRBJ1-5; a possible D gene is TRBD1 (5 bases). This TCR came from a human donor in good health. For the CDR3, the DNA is TGCGCCAGCAGCTTGGGCGGAGGGGATCAGCCCCAGCATTTT. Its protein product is CASSLGGGDQPQHF.